The 7 T cell receptor beta chains presented below share a single source sample, sequenced in a study of T cell responses to AZD1222 COVID-19 vaccine. This table comes from immunoSEQ multiplex PCR, and its TCRdb copy is limited to in-frame clones, with some not included. The sample includes about 130,000 clones, 90% to 95% seen only once; the top ten take approximately 7%. The input for sequencing was peripheral blood, taken 28 days after the second AZD1222 dose. These receptors all stem from an adult who received the AZD1222 COVID-19 vaccine.

The genes are TRBV29-1 and TRBJ1-2; 8 bases are a match to TRBD1. Unmatched junction bases numbered 7, after V lost 6 bases and J lost 1 base. The CDR3 length is 14 residues. Germline V gives CDR1 SQVTM, CDR2 ANQGSEA. CDR3 protein: CSVSGQDLNYGYTF. The CDR3, as DNA: TGCAGCGTCTCGGGACAGGACCTTAACTATGGCTACACCTTC.

As DNA, the CDR3 is TGCGCCAGCAGCTTGTCCCCATACGAGCAGTACTTC. Translation gives CASSLSPYEQYF. The genes are TRBV5-1 and TRBJ2-7; no definite D call. The CDR3 spans 12 residues. The germline CDR1 and CDR2 sequences are SGHRS and YFSETQ. Trimming took off 1 base at V and 4 bases at J, with 6 bases between the two ends.

This clone showed up just once. The chain carries TRBV9 and TRBJ2-2, with 8 bases lining up with TRBD1. The V gene end was trimmed by 0 bases and the J gene end by 5 bases; junction bases not matched to a gene: 0. CDR3 length: 14 residues. Germline V gene data show CDR1 as SGDLS and CDR2 as YYNGEE. The CDR3 region has the DNA TGTGCCAGCAGCGTAGGGACAGGGACCGGGGAGCTGTTTTTT. Its translation: CASSVGTGTGELFF.

V is TRBV3-1 (or the pseudogene TRBV3-2) and J is TRBJ1-1, with TRBD1 identical over 8 bases. The CDR3 contains 15 residues. Germline assignment: CDR1 LGHDT and CDR2 YNNKEL (reference sequence). V gave up 4 bases and J gave up 10 bases; unmatched junction bases: 14. The CDR3 sequence is CASSLGQGARTVAFF. The DNA of the CDR3 is TGTGCCAGCAGCCTAGGCCAGGGGGCAAGGACGGTAGCTTTCTTT.

This clone was seen once. This chain connects TRBV9 to TRBJ1-1; no clear D gene. This CDR3 has 14 residues. V was pared by 6 bases and J by 1 base, with 13 bases between. The germline CDR1 and CDR2 sequences are SGDLS and YYNGEE. The CDR3 protein is CASTLGYENTEAFF. Here the CDR3 DNA reads TGTGCCAGCACCCTGGGGTATGAGAACACTGAAGCTTTCTTT.

This chain uses TRBV6-1 with TRBJ2-2; 8 nucleotides agree with TRBD2. Unmatched junction bases numbered 9, after V lost 6 bases and J lost 6 bases. Germline-derived CDR1 and CDR2 are MNHNS and SASEGT. This CDR3 comprises 15 residues. The CDR3 region has the DNA TGTGCCAGCAGCCGGACCGGGGGGGCTTCCGGGGAGCTGTTTTTT. Amino acids: CASSRTGGASGELFF.

The chain recombines TRBV5-1 with TRBJ1-1, with D possibly being TRBD1 (6 bases). V lost 4 bases, J lost 5 bases, and 12 bases lay in between. CDR1 and CDR2 (germline): SGHRS, YFSETQ. The CDR3 spans 13 residues. CDR3 nucleotide sequence: TGCGCCAGCAGCCCGAGCAGGGGTACTGAAGCTTTCTTT. This translates into CASSPSRGTEAFF.